A single sample is the source of the 3 T cell receptor beta chains below, sequenced in a study of blood T cell repertoires in COVID-19. Profiled with immunoSEQ multiplex PCR; TCRdb holds only in-frame clones, not every one. The data hold around 220,000 clones, with 75% to 95% observed a single time. The sequenced material came from PBMCs or T cells enriched from blood (not recorded which). The receptors stem from a woman aged 18-29 years who had recovered from COVID-19.

J is TRBJ1-2 and V is TRBV27, with no clear D. The CDR3 length is 14 residues. The V gene lost 5 bases and the J gene lost 4 bases, with 14 bases spanning the gap. Germline values: CDR1 MNHEY, CDR2 SMNVEV (reference sequence). The CDR3 spells CASSRGDGGYGYTF. DNA for the CDR3: TGTGCCAGCAGTCGTGGAGACGGTGGCTATGGCTACACCTTC.

The chain carries TRBV28 and TRBJ1-6; 7 nucleotides line up with TRBD1. V gave up 5 bases and J gave up 7 bases; unmatched junction bases: 8. The CDR3 is made up of 15 amino acids. Germline values: CDR1 MDHEN, CDR2 SYDVKM. Here the CDR3 DNA reads TGTGCCAGCAGTCCCTCGGGCAGGGGGAATTCACCCCTCCACTTT. Its translation: CASSPSGRGNSPLHF.

V is TRBV7-2 and J is TRBJ2-7; TRBD1 agrees at 10 bases. CDR1 is SGHTA, CDR2 FQGNSA, per germline. V lost 5 bases, J lost 3 bases, and 7 bases stayed unmatched. The CDR3 has 15 amino acids. CDR3 DNA: TGTGCCAGCAGCGCGACCGGGACAGGGGACTACGAGCAGTACTTC. Residues: CASSATGTGDYEQYF.